The TCR delta chain described here comes from a study of gamma-delta chains in newborns, infants, children. Background on the study: Microbial exposure reportedly drives polyclonal innate γδ T cell expansion after birth.

The junction had 11 bases not matched to a gene; V was cut back by 0 bases and J by 4 bases. Germline values: CDR1 TSWWSYY, CDR2 QGS. The CDR3 runs 19 residues. TCRdb processed the reads again with the CATT caller. The sample lists more than 3,500 delta-chain clones, over 2% occurring once. There are a few counts of this clone. Since a far larger clone is one base different, this is likely a read error. The same CDR3 also results from other DNA sequences found in this sample. The sequence was collected from a child who was a newborn, infant or young child, either healthy, febrile or measles-vaccinated (not recorded which). Input material: blood. V is TRDV1 and J is TRDJ1; 13 bases fit TRDD3. The CDR3 nucleotides read TGTGCTCTTGGGGAACTACCCCGTACTGGGGGATACGCGGACGATAAACTCATCTTT. Translated: CALGELPRTGGYADDKLIF.